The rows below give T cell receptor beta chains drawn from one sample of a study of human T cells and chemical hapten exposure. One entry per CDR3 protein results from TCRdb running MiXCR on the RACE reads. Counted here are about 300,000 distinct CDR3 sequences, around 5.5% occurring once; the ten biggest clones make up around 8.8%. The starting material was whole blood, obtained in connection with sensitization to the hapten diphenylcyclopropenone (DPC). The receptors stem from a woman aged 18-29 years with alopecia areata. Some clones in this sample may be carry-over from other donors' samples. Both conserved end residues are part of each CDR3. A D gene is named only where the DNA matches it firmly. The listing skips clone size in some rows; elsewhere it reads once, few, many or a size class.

CDR3: CASSPNERGLRDTQYF
DNA: TGTGCCAGCAGCCCCAACGAGCGGGGGCTACGGGATACGCAGTATTTT
V: TRBV7-6
J: TRBJ2-3
D: TRBD2
size: many

CDR3: CASSDREFYEQYF
DNA: TGTGCCAGCAGTGACAGGGAATTTTACGAGCAGTACTTC
V: TRBV27
J: TRBJ2-7
D: TRBD1
size: few

CDR3: CASSQDRAPRGYTF
DNA: TGCGCCAGCAGCCAAGATCGGGCGCCGAGGGGCTACACCTTC
V: TRBV4-3
J: TRBJ1-2
D: .
size: many

CDR3: CASSQGRSVGTLFF
DNA: TGCGCCAGCAGCCAAGGTCGTTCAGTCGGGACACTGTTTTTT
V: TRBV4-1
J: TRBJ1-4
D: .
size: few

CDR3: CASSQDGGSGNTQYF
DNA: TGCGCCAGCAGCCAAGATGGAGGGAGTGGAAATACGCAGTATTTT
V: TRBV4-3
J: TRBJ2-3
D: .
size: .

CDR3: CASSSLAGGDSYNEQFF
DNA: TGTGCCAGCAGCTCGCTAGCGGGGGGGGACTCCTACAATGAGCAGTTCTTC
V: TRBV13
J: TRBJ2-1
D: TRBD2
size: few

CDR3: CASSLLEEGTYGYTF
DNA: TGTGCCAGCAGCCTATTGGAAGAGGGGACCTATGGCTACACCTTC
V: TRBV7-9
J: TRBJ1-2
D: .
size: few

CDR3: CASSLGSGDSYNEQFF
DNA: TGTGCCAGCAGCTTAGGGAGCGGGGACTCCTACAATGAGCAGTTCTTC
V: TRBV7-9
J: TRBJ2-1
D: TRBD2
size: .

CDR3: CASSPRDRVNSYEQYF
DNA: TGTGCCAGCAGCCCCCGGGACAGGGTCAACTCCTACGAGCAGTACTTC
V: TRBV7-9
J: TRBJ2-7
D: TRBD1
size: few

CDR3: CASSKARGRGDYGYTF
DNA: TGTGCCAGCAGCAAGGCCAGGGGGCGCGGAGACTATGGCTACACCTTC
V: TRBV6-6
J: TRBJ1-2
D: TRBD1
size: .

CDR3: CASSLTGGWDTEAFF
DNA: TGTGCCAGCAGCTTAACAGGGGGCTGGGACACTGAAGCTTTCTTT
V: TRBV7-8
J: TRBJ1-1
D: TRBD1
size: many

CDR3: CASSLKIGPSGESDTQYF
DNA: TGTGCCAGCAGCTTAAAGATCGGTCCTAGCGGGGAATCAGATACGCAGTATTTT
V: TRBV7-9
J: TRBJ2-3
D: TRBD2
size: .

CDR3: CAVLDRLLDYGYTF
DNA: TGTGCCGTATTGGACAGGCTGCTAGACTATGGCTACACCTTC
V: TRBV10-3
J: TRBJ1-2
D: TRBD1
size: .

CDR3: CSAPGTPLLHF
DNA: TGCAGTGCGCCCGGGACACCCCTTCTCCACTTT
V: TRBV20-1
J: TRBJ1-6
D: .
size: few

CDR3: CASRGLAAANEKLFF
DNA: TGTGCCAGCAGGGGATTGGCAGCGGCTAATGAAAAACTGTTTTTT
V: TRBV27
J: TRBJ1-4
D: .
size: few

CDR3: CASSFSGLTDTQYF
DNA: TGTGCCAGCAGCTTTTCGGGACTTACAGATACGCAGTATTTT
V: TRBV7-9
J: TRBJ2-3
D: .
size: many

CDR3: CSAKRTSGGALAKNIQYF
DNA: TGCAGTGCTAAAAGGACTAGCGGGGGGGCCTTGGCCAAAAACATTCAGTACTTC
V: TRBV20-1
J: TRBJ2-4
D: TRBD2
size: few

CDR3: CAISVGYEQYF
DNA: TGTGCCATCAGTGTGGGCTACGAGCAGTACTTC
V: TRBV10-3
J: TRBJ2-7
D: .
size: .

CDR3: CASSSGTYSYERYF
DNA: TGTGCCAGCAGCTCCGGGACGTACTCCTACGAGCGGTACTTC
V: TRBV3-1
J: TRBJ2-7
D: .
size: .

CDR3: CASSSAGGNTIYF
DNA: TGTGCCAGCAGTTCCGCCGGCGGAAACACCATATATTTT
V: TRBV7-9
J: TRBJ1-3
D: .
size: few

CDR3: CASSIQTEKEKLFF
DNA: TGTGCCAGCAGTATCCAGACAGAAAAAGAAAAACTGTTTTTT
V: TRBV28
J: TRBJ1-4
D: .
size: .

CDR3: CASSQDPPVDGDKNIQYF
DNA: TGCGCCAGCAGCCAAGATCCCCCCGTGGATGGTGACAAAAACATTCAGTACTTC
V: TRBV4-1
J: TRBJ2-4
D: .
size: .

CDR3: CASSLSANSYEQYF
DNA: TGCGCCAGCAGCTTGTCGGCGAACTCCTACGAGCAGTACTTC
V: TRBV5-1
J: TRBJ2-7
D: .
size: .

CDR3: CSARKAGTEYLRSYNEQFF
DNA: TGCAGTGCTAGAAAAGCCGGGACAGAATATCTACGCTCCTACAATGAGCAGTTCTTC
V: TRBV20-1
J: TRBJ2-1
D: TRBD1
size: few